The present TCR beta chain was sequenced within a study of blood T cell repertoires in COVID-19. V was shortened by 6 bases and J by 7 bases, with 18 bases between the two germline ends. CDR3 size: 15 residues. Per the germline V gene, CDR1 is SNHLY and CDR2 is FYNNEI. Clones were sequenced by immunoSEQ multiplex PCR, and TCRdb holds only the in-frame ones, with some missing. Among over 150,000 clones listed, over 80% were seen once. This chain connects TRBV2 to TRBJ2-2; D might be TRBD2 (5 bases). This receptor was taken from a woman aged 55-70 years who had recovered from COVID-19. The specimen was peripheral blood. The CDR3 protein is CASSPIFGVVGELFF. CDR3 bases: TGTGCCAGCAGCCCCATATTCGGGGTGGTCGGGGAGCTGTTTTTT. Combining the CDR3 with reference TRBV2 and TRBJ2-2 gives the whole variable domain EPEVTQTPSHQVTQMGQEVILRCVPISNHLYFYWYRQILGQKVEFLVSFYNNEISEKSEIFDDQFSVERPDGSNFTLKIRSTKLEDSAMYFCASSPIFGVVGELFFGEGSRLTVL.